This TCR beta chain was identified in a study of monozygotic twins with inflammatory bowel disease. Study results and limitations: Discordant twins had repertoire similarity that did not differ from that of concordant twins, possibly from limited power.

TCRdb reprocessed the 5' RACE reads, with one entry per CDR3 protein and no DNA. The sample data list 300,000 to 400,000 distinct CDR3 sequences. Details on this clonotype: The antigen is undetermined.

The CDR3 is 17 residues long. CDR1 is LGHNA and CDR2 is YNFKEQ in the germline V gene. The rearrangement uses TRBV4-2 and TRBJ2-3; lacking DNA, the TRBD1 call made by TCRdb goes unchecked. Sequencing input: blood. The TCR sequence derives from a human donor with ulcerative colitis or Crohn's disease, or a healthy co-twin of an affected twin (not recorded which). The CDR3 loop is CASSQARWGGPADTQYF.